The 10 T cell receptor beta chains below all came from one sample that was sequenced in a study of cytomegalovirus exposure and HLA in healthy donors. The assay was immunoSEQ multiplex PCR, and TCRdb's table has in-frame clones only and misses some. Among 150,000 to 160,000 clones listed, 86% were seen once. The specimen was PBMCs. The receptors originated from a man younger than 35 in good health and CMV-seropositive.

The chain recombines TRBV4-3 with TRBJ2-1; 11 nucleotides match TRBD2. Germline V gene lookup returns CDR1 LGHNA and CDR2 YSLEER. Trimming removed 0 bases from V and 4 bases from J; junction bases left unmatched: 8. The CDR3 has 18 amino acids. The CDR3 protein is CASSQDYVAGGPYNEQFF. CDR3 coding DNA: TGCGCCAGCAGCCAAGATTATGTAGCGGGGGGGCCTTACAATGAGCAGTTCTTC.

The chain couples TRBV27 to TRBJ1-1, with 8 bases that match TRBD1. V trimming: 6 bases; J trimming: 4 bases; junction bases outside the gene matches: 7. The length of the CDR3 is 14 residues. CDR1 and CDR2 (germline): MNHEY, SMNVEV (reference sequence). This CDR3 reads CASRRTGGGTEAFF. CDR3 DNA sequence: TGTGCCAGCAGAAGAACAGGGGGGGGCACTGAAGCTTTCTTT.

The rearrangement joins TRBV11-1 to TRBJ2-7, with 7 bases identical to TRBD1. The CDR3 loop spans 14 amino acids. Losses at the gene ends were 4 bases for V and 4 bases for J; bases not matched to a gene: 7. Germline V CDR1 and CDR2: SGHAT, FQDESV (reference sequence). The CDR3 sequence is CASSSPGDRYEQYF. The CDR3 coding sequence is TGTGCCAGCAGCTCCCCCGGGGACAGATACGAGCAGTACTTC.

The CDR3 region has the DNA TGCGCCAGCAGCCAAGATAGGACAATAAACACTGAAGCTTTCTTT. It specifies CASSQDRTINTEAFF. The chain couples TRBV4-3 to TRBJ1-1, with D perhaps matching TRBD1 (5 bases). The CDR3 extends over 15 amino acids. Germline V lookup: CDR1 LGHNA, CDR2 YSLEER. Trimming pared 0 bases from V and 2 bases from J, leaving 10 bases between.

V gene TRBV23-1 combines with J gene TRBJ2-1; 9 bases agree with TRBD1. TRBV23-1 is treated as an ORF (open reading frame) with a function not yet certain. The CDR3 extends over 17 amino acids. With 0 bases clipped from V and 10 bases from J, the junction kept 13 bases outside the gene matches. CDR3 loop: CASSQSRLAGQGREQFF. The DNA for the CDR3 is TGCGCCAGCAGTCAATCGAGACTTGCGGGACAGGGACGGGAGCAGTTCTTC.

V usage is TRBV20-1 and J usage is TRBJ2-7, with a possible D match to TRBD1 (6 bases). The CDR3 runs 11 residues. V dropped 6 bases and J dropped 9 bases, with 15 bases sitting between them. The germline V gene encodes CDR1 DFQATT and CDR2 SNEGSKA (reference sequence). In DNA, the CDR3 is TGCAGTGCCGGACACAGGGTTGGGCAGTACTTC. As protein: CSAGHRVGQYF.

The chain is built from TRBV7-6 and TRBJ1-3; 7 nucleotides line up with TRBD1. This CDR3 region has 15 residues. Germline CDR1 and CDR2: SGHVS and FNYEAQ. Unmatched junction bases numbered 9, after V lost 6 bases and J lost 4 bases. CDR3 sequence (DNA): TGTGCCAGCAGACCTGGAGGGACAGTAGGAAACACCATATATTTT. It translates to CASRPGGTVGNTIYF. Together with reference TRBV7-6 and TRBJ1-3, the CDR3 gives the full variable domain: GAGVSQSPRYKVTKRGQDVALRCDPISGHVSLYWYRQALGQGPEFLTYFNYEAQQDKSGLPNDRFSAERPEGSISTLTIQRTEQRDSAMYRCASRPGGTVGNTIYFGEGSWLTVV.

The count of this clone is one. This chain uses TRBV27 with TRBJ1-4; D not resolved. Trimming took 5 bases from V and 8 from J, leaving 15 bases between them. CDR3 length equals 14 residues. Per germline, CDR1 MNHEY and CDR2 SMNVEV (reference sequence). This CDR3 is CASSGPTVGEKLFF. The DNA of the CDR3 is TGTGCCAGCAGTGGCCCCACAGTTGGGGAAAAACTGTTTTTT.

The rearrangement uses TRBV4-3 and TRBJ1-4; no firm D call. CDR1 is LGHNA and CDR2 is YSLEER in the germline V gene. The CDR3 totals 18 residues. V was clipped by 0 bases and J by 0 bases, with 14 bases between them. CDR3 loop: CASSQDRNGVATNEKLFF. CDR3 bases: TGCGCCAGCAGCCAAGATAGGAACGGAGTTGCAACTAATGAAAAACTGTTTTTT.

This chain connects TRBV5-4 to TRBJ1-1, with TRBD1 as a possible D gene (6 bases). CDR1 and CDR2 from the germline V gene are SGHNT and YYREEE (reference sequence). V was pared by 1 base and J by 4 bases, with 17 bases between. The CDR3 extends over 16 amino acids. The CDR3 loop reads CASSLLGAGAPTEAFF. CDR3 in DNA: TGTGCCAGCAGCTTGTTAGGTGCGGGGGCGCCCACTGAAGCTTTCTTT.